The 27 T cell receptor beta chains presented below share a single source sample, sequenced in a study of radiotherapy plus CTLA-4 blockade in lung cancer. Only in-frame clones appear in the TCRdb table, and some are missing; sequencing was by immunoSEQ multiplex PCR. Of 80,000 to 100,000 clones in the sample, about 90% were seen once. The sequenced sample was peripheral blood, obtained from a patient treated with radiotherapy plus ipilimumab. All receptors come from a human donor with non-small cell lung cancer that progressed on radiotherapy plus ipilimumab.

The rearrangement joins TRBV11-3 to TRBJ1-1; D is unresolved. Germline V gene lookup returns CDR1 SGHNT and CDR2 YENEEA. Trimming removed 5 bases at V and 2 bases at J, with 12 bases between. The CDR3 loop spans 14 amino acids. CDR3 residues: CASSAGRINTEAFF. The DNA for the CDR3 is TGTGCCAGCAGCGCGGGTCGAATCAACACTGAAGCTTTCTTT. The full variable domain, rest sourced from reference TRBV11-3 and TRBJ1-1, is EAGVVQSPRYKIIEKKQPVAFWCNPISGHNTLYWYLQNLGQGPELLIRYENEEAVDDSQLPKDRFSAERLKGVDSTLKIQPAELGDSAVYLCASSAGRINTEAFFGQGTRLTVV.

V usage is TRBV11-2 and J usage is TRBJ1-5; D is uncertain. The germline CDR1 and CDR2 sequences are SGHAT and FQNNGV. V shed 1 base and J shed 9 bases, with 10 bases lying between them. The CDR3 runs to 13 residues. The CDR3 here is CASSLVGDRPQHF. CDR3 DNA sequence: TGTGCCAGCAGCTTAGTGGGCGATCGGCCCCAGCATTTT.

The V and J genes are TRBV18 and TRBJ1-1, with a weak D call TRBD1 (5 bases). This CDR3 is 14 amino acids long. Trimming shortened V by 1 base and J by 3 bases, and 9 bases separated the two germline ends. Looked up from germline, CDR1 is KGHSH and CDR2 is LQKENI. CDR3 sequence: CASSPLGGDTEAFF. Written as DNA, the CDR3 is TGTGCCAGCTCACCACTGGGGGGGGACACTGAAGCTTTCTTT.

The chain employs TRBV5-6 and TRBJ2-7, with a tentative D call TRBD2 (6 bases). This CDR3 has 15 amino acids. Germline lookup yields CDR1 SGHDT and CDR2 YYEEEE. V gave up 2 bases and J gave up 1 base, with 13 bases separating them. CDR3 protein: CASSFLLARSYEQYF. CDR3 in DNA: TGTGCCAGCAGCTTTCTGCTAGCGCGGTCCTACGAGCAGTACTTC.

Concerning this clone itself: It is likely a read error: a sequence one base away is far more abundant. The gene calls are TRBV5-6 and TRBJ1-1; perhaps TRBD1 as D (5 bases). The CDR3 loop spans 12 amino acids. Trimming took 2 bases from V and 10 from J, leaving 12 bases between them. The germline V gene has CDR1 SGHDT and CDR2 YYEEEE. The CDR3 sequence: CASSFGTVGAFF. The CDR3 nucleotides are TGTGCCAGCAGCTTTGGGACGGTCGGAGCTTTCTTT.

The chain links TRBV5-4 to TRBJ2-1; D remains ambiguous. Germline lookup yields CDR1 SGHNT and CDR2 YYREEE (reference sequence). V was clipped by 6 bases and J by 8 bases, with 9 bases between them. CDR3 size: 11 residues. The CDR3 nucleotides are TGTGCCAGCACCGAAGGCCATGAGCAGTTCTTC. Its translation: CASTEGHEQFF.

This chain links TRBV6-1 with TRBJ2-3, with TRBD1 as a possible D gene (6 bases). Germline-derived CDR1 and CDR2 are MNHNS and SASEGT. The CDR3 is made up of 13 amino acids. V gave up 2 bases and J gave up 8 bases, with 11 bases separating them. The CDR3 sequence: CASSELRGSTQYF. The CDR3 nucleotides are TGTGCCAGCAGTGAACTAAGGGGGTCTACGCAGTATTTT.

This chain uses TRBV12-5 with TRBJ1-5; D uncertain. The CDR3 has 12 residues. Between the trimmed V and J ends, which lost 0 bases and 9 bases, there was a span of 6 bases. Germline-derived CDR1 and CDR2 are LGHNT and FRNRAP. The CDR3 spells CASGLVPGPQHF. For the CDR3, the DNA is TGTGCTAGTGGTTTGGTACCGGGGCCCCAGCATTTT.

The chain uses TRBV5-4 and TRBJ1-1, with TRBD1 matching 11 bases. The CDR3 has 15 amino acids. The junction had 7 bases not matched to a gene; V was cut back by 4 bases and J by 5 bases. Germline V gene lookup returns CDR1 SGHNT and CDR2 YYREEE (reference sequence). The CDR3 nucleotides read TGTGCCAGCAGCCATCCGGGACAGGGGGGGACTGAAGCTTTCTTT. Its translation: CASSHPGQGGTEAFF.

The chain joins TRBV6-6 to TRBJ2-1; 8 bases are shared with TRBD2. Losses at the gene ends were 7 bases for V and 1 base for J; bases not matched to a gene: 9. CDR1 is MNHNY and CDR2 is SVGAGI in the germline V gene (reference sequence). CDR3 length equals 16 residues. The DNA for the CDR3 is TGTGCCAGCATCGAAAGCGGGAGTGGGTCCTACAATGAGCAGTTCTTC. Protein: CASIESGSGSYNEQFF.

CDR3 region: CASSLGGASGNTIYF. CDR3 in DNA: TGTGCCAGCAGCTTAGGTGGGGCTTCTGGAAACACCATATATTTT. The rearrangement links TRBV7-6 to TRBJ1-3; D may be TRBD1 (5 bases). Trimming cost V 1 base and J 1 base, with 8 bases left between them. Germline CDR1 and CDR2: SGHVS and FNYEAQ. The CDR3 extends over 15 amino acids.

The V call is TRBV6-1, the J call TRBJ1-2; D not certain. The CDR3 runs to 15 residues. Germline V lookup: CDR1 MNHNS, CDR2 SASEGT. V was pared by 7 bases and J by 8 bases, with 23 bases between. The CDR3 region is CASIFWRYAIGGYTF. The CDR3 coding sequence is TGTGCCAGCATTTTCTGGCGTTACGCTATCGGGGGCTACACCTTC.

V and J are TRBV9 and TRBJ2-5; 10 nucleotides agree with TRBD1. In germline, CDR1 is SGDLS, CDR2 YYNGEE. This CDR3 contains 14 residues. J gave up 11 bases and V 4 bases, and 11 bases lay outside the gene matches. CDR3 residues: CASSSRTGGVEQYF. In DNA, the CDR3 is TGTGCCAGCAGCAGCCGGACAGGGGGGGTGGAGCAGTACTTC.

The chain recombines TRBV7-9 with TRBJ2-7; TRBD2 agrees at 11 bases. The CDR3 extends over 14 amino acids. Germline V gene data show CDR1 as SEHNR and CDR2 as FQNEAQ (reference sequence). V shed 5 bases and J 4 bases; nucleotides not matched to a gene: 4. CDR3 residues: CASSGLAGGYEQYF. CDR3 coding DNA: TGTGCCAGCAGCGGGTTAGCGGGAGGGTACGAGCAGTACTTC. Filled out from reference TRBV7-9 and TRBJ2-7, the complete variable domain reads DTGVSQNPRHKITKRGQNVTFRCDPISEHNRLYWYRQTLGQGPEFLTYFQNEAQLEKSRLLSDRFSAERPKGSFSTLEIQRTEQGDSAMYLCASSGLAGGYEQYFGPGTRLTVT.

This clone was observed a handful of times. V is TRBV6-6 and J is TRBJ1-3; weak D call: TRBD1 (5 bases). The V end was cut by 4 bases, the J end by 4 bases, with 11 bases between. The CDR3 totals 14 residues. The germline CDR1 and CDR2 sequences are MNHNY and SVGAGI (reference sequence). This chain's CDR3 is CASSSQGTGNTIYF. CDR3 nucleotides: TGTGCCAGCAGTTCGCAGGGCACCGGAAACACCATATATTTT.

As concerns this clone: Additional DNA sequences in this sample encode the identical CDR3. The chain uses TRBV9 and TRBJ2-2, with unresolved D. V lost 0 bases to trimming and J lost 3 bases, with 3 bases between them. CDR3 length: 13 residues. Germline CDR1 SGDLS, CDR2 YYNGEE. The CDR3 is CASSVAYTGELFF. In DNA form, the CDR3 reads TGTGCCAGCAGCGTAGCTTACACCGGGGAGCTGTTTTTT.

The CDR3 protein is CASKGLGNQPQHF. DNA of the CDR3: TGTGCCAGTAAAGGGCTTGGCAATCAGCCCCAGCATTTT. The V call is TRBV19, the J call TRBJ1-5; D uncertain. In germline, CDR1 is LNHDA, CDR2 SQIVND (reference sequence). The CDR3 loop spans 13 amino acids. Trimming removed 7 bases at V and 2 bases at J, with 9 bases between.

This chain links TRBV19 with TRBJ1-4; D uncertain. Germline CDR1 reads LNHDA; CDR2 reads SQIVND (reference sequence). With 3 bases removed from V and 0 bases from J, the gap between germline ends came to 5 bases. The CDR3 covers 14 residues. CDR3 loop: CASSIAATNEKLFF. The CDR3 coding sequence is TGTGCCAGTAGTATTGCGGCAACTAATGAAAAACTGTTTTTT.

The chain couples TRBV7-9 to TRBJ2-1; 12 bases match TRBD2. The CDR3 runs to 15 residues. Germline V CDR1 and CDR2: SEHNR, FQNEAQ (reference sequence). Germline trimming cut 5 bases from V and 9 bases from J; bases unmatched to any gene: 8. The CDR3 coding sequence is TGTGCCAGCAGCCGAACTAGCGGGAGGAGCGGTGAGCAGTTCTTC. Translation gives CASSRTSGRSGEQFF.

V usage is TRBV5-4 and J usage is TRBJ2-3; possible D gene TRBD1, 5 bases. The V gene's germline CDR1 is SGHNT and CDR2 YYREEE (reference sequence). Trimming removed 7 bases at V and 2 bases at J, with 17 bases between. This CDR3 is 15 amino acids long. CDR3 bases: TGTGCCAGCGGGCTAGGGGAATGGAACACAGATACGCAGTATTTT. The encoded protein is CASGLGEWNTDTQYF. Full variable domain (missing parts from reference TRBV5-4 and TRBJ2-3): ETGVTQSPTHLIKTRGQQVTLRCSSQSGHNTVSWYQQALGQGPQFIFQYYREEENGRGNFPPRFSGLQFPNYSSELNVNALELDDSALYLCASGLGEWNTDTQYFGPGTRLTVL.

This clone was seen once. The chain carries TRBV5-1 and TRBJ2-2, with D maybe TRBD1 (6 bases). V was cut by 2 bases and J by 2 bases, with 13 bases left in between. Germline V gene sequence: CDR1 SGHRS, CDR2 YFSETQ. This CDR3 has 16 residues. The chain's CDR3 is CASSLGTRINTGELFF. As DNA, the CDR3 is TGCGCCAGCAGCTTAGGGACACGGATAAACACCGGGGAGCTGTTTTTT. Full variable domain (outside the CDR3, taken from reference TRBV5-1 and TRBJ2-2): KAGVTQTPRYLIKTRGQQVTLSCSPISGHRSVSWYQQTPGQGLQFLFEYFSETQRNKGNFPGRFSGRQFSNSRSEMNVSTLELGDSALYLCASSLGTRINTGELFFGEGSRLTVL.

This clone was counted once. This sequence joins TRBV11-2 and TRBJ2-3, with D perhaps given as TRBD1 or TRBD2 (5 bases each). Germline V gene data show CDR1 as SGHAT and CDR2 as FQNNGV. Trimming took 6 bases from V and 4 from J, leaving 17 bases between them. This CDR3 has 15 residues. Written as DNA, the CDR3 is TGTGCCAGCAGTTCAACTTACAGGACTGCAGATACGCAGTATTTT. This sequence encodes CASSSTYRTADTQYF.

V and J are TRBV29-1 and TRBJ2-3; D is unresolved. Germline values: CDR1 SQVTM, CDR2 ANQGSEA. This CDR3 comprises 8 residues. Trimming took off 8 bases at V and 3 bases at J, with 0 bases between the two ends. The CDR3: CSTDTQYF. The CDR3 bases are TGCAGCACAGATACGCAGTATTTT.

The genes are TRBV6-6 and TRBJ1-3; TRBD1 agrees at 8 bases. Trimming cost V 2 bases and J 3 bases; bases outside gene matches: 6. Per the germline V gene, CDR1 is MNHNY and CDR2 is SVGAGI (reference sequence). The CDR3 length is 16 residues. In nucleotides, the CDR3 is TGTGCCAGCAGTTACACGGACAGGGTGGGTGGAAACACCATATATTTT. Protein: CASSYTDRVGGNTIYF.

This chain connects TRBV9 to TRBJ1-1, with TRBD1 matching 9 bases. V lost 8 bases to trimming and J lost 5 bases; unmatched junction nucleotides: 10. Germline V gene sequence: CDR1 SGDLS, CDR2 YYNGEE. The CDR3 runs to 14 residues. In DNA form, the CDR3 reads TGTGCCAGTTCGACAGGGGGTGTGGGAACTGAAGCTTTCTTT. It yields the protein CASSTGGVGTEAFF.

The chain combines TRBV7-9 with TRBJ2-3, with 12 nucleotides matching TRBD2. CDR1 is SEHNR and CDR2 is FQNEAQ in the germline V gene (reference sequence). This CDR3 comprises 16 residues. V was clipped by 5 bases and J by 5 bases; unmatched bases: 8. The CDR3 protein is CASSVQTSGRIDTQYF. The CDR3 bases are TGTGCCAGCAGCGTCCAGACTAGCGGGAGAATAGATACGCAGTATTTT. Full variable domain (outside the CDR3, taken from reference TRBV7-9 and TRBJ2-3): DTGVSQNPRHKITKRGQNVTFRCDPISEHNRLYWYRQTLGQGPEFLTYFQNEAQLEKSRLLSDRFSAERPKGSFSTLEIQRTEQGDSAMYLCASSVQTSGRIDTQYFGPGTRLTVL.

The V call is TRBV5-1, the J call TRBJ2-1; 9 bases map to TRBD2. The CDR3 covers 15 residues. Per germline, CDR1 SGHRS and CDR2 YFSETQ. With V trimmed by 2 bases and J by 5 bases, 5 bases remained unmatched. The CDR3 DNA reads as TGCGCCAGCAGCTTTCTAGCGGGGCCCCACAATGAGCAGTTCTTC. Translation: CASSFLAGPHNEQFF.